Listed below are T cell receptor beta chains from one sample, sequenced in a study of blood T cell repertoires in COVID-19. Assay: immunoSEQ multiplex PCR; the TCRdb copy retains only in-frame clones and omits some. Of 210,000 or so clones listed, 80% to 90% are singletons. The sample consisted of peripheral blood. These receptors were taken from a woman aged 70-85 years with active or convalescent COVID-19. Both conserved end residues are part of each CDR3. Each record gives: clone size, CDR3 length, V gene, D gene, J gene, CDR3 protein, CDR3 DNA. A D gene is named only where the DNA matches it firmly. Part of the rows lack a size; the others show once, few, many or a class for expanded clones.

>NA|14|TRBV5-1|TRBD1|TRBJ2-5
CASTHGQVQETQYF
TGCGCCAGCACTCACGGACAGGTCCAAGAGACCCAGTACTTC
>NA|16|TRBV24-1|TRBD2|TRBJ2-1
CATSELGLAGLNEQFF
TGTGCCACCAGTGAACTGGGACTAGCGGGACTCAATGAGCAGTTCTTC
>NA|16|TRBV5-1|NA|TRBJ1-4
CASSFGASATNEKLFF
TGCGCCAGCAGCTTTGGAGCCTCTGCAACTAATGAAAAACTGTTTTTT
>NA|16|TRBV18|NA|TRBJ1-1
CASSPRVGGQGTEAFF
TGTGCCAGCTCACCACGGGTCGGAGGCCAGGGGACTGAAGCTTTCTTT
>few|16|TRBV4-1|TRBD1|TRBJ1-2
CASSQGGQGAYYGYTF
TGCGCCAGCAGCCAAGGGGGACAGGGGGCTTACTATGGCTACACCTTC
>NA|15|TRBV30|TRBD1|TRBJ1-5
CAWSAQGRSRQPQHF
TGTGCCTGGAGTGCACAGGGGAGGTCCAGGCAGCCCCAGCATTTT
>NA|15|TRBV13|TRBD2|TRBJ2-7
CASTDSGLADYEQYF
TGTGCCAGCACCGACTCGGGACTAGCGGACTACGAGCAGTACTTC
>NA|14|TRBV7-6|TRBD1|TRBJ2-7
CASSQGQGSYEQYF
TGTGCCAGCAGCCAGGGACAGGGATCCTACGAGCAGTACTTC
>NA|18|TRBV6-1|NA|TRBJ2-4
CASSEAVFRERAKNIQYF
TGTGCCAGCAGTGAAGCAGTTTTTCGGGAAAGAGCCAAAAACATTCAGTACTTC
>NA|15|TRBV6-1|NA|TRBJ1-5
CASSEPGNSNQPQHF
TGTGCCAGCAGTGAACCGGGAAATAGCAATCAGCCCCAGCATTTT
>NA|11|TRBV3-1/TRBV3-2|NA|TRBJ2-1
CASSQTGEQFF
TGTGCCAGCAGCCAAACGGGGGAGCAGTTCTTC
>NA|11|TRBV12-3/TRBV12-4|NA|TRBJ2-5
CASSTGETQYF
TGTGCCAGCAGTACGGGAGAGACCCAGTACTTC
>NA|13|TRBV12-3/TRBV12-4|TRBD1|TRBJ1-1
CASGQGFATEAFF
TGTGCCAGCGGACAGGGGTTCGCCACTGAAGCTTTCTTT
>NA|15|TRBV2|NA|TRBJ1-1
CASSEMAIGSAEAFF
TGTGCCAGCAGTGAAATGGCCATAGGGAGCGCTGAAGCTTTCTTT
>NA|13|TRBV5-4|NA|TRBJ2-3
CASSLSTTDTQYF
TGTGCCAGCAGCTTGAGCACCACAGATACGCAGTATTTT
>once|18|TRBV5-1|NA|TRBJ1-2
CASSFRPPGQTSPYGYTF
TGCGCCAGCAGCTTCAGGCCCCCTGGACAGACCTCACCCTATGGCTACACCTTC
>once|13|TRBV3-1/TRBV3-2|NA|TRBJ2-1
CASSQDQGLKQFF
TGTGCCAGCAGCCAAGATCAGGGTCTTAAGCAGTTCTTC
>once|14|TRBV5-4|TRBD1|TRBJ2-7
CASSLGQGGYEQYF
TGTGCCAGCAGCTTAGGACAGGGGGGCTACGAGCAGTACTTC
>few|13|TRBV25-1|NA|TRBJ1-1
CASSPDGGGEAFF
TGTGCCAGCAGTCCGGACGGAGGAGGTGAAGCTTTCTTT
>NA|16|TRBV9|NA|TRBJ2-2
CASSPARHYNTGELFF
TGTGCCAGCAGCCCCGCTCGGCACTATAACACCGGGGAGCTGTTTTTT
>NA|15|TRBV19|TRBD1|TRBJ1-2
CASSILGQGMYGYTF
TGTGCCAGTAGTATATTGGGACAGGGTATGTATGGCTACACCTTC
>NA|14|TRBV6-5|TRBD1|TRBJ2-2
CASRPGTDTGELFF
TGTGCCAGCAGACCCGGGACAGATACCGGGGAGCTGTTTTTT
>NA|14|TRBV28|NA|TRBJ2-2
CASRGRSSTGELFF
TGTGCCAGCAGGGGGAGGTCCTCAACCGGGGAGCTGTTTTTT
>NA|14|TRBV2|TRBD2|TRBJ2-7
CASTRGLAGYEQYF
TGTGCCAGCACCCGGGGACTAGCGGGCTACGAGCAGTACTTC
>NA|15|TRBV5-4|TRBD1|TRBJ2-1
CASSSPGGALGEQFF
TGTGCCAGCAGTTCTCCAGGGGGCGCGTTGGGTGAGCAGTTCTTC
>NA|14|TRBV10-3|TRBD1|TRBJ1-3
CAIGKDRAPGTIYF
TGTGCCATCGGAAAGGACAGGGCCCCTGGCACCATATATTTT
>NA|16|TRBV5-1|TRBD1|TRBJ2-2
CASSFQGASPTGELFF
TGCGCCAGCAGCTTCCAGGGGGCAAGTCCCACCGGGGAGCTGTTTTTT
>NA|15|TRBV7-2|NA|TRBJ2-3
CASSPLGLARDTQYF
TGTGCCAGCAGTCCCCTGGGGCTAGCGAGAGATACGCAGTATTTT
>few|15|TRBV2|TRBD2|TRBJ2-3
CASNTLAGHTDTQYF
TGTGCCAGCAATACCTTAGCGGGACACACAGATACGCAGTATTTT
>NA|17|TRBV5-6|TRBD2|TRBJ2-1
CASSSWTSGRTYNEQFF
TGTGCCAGCAGCTCCTGGACTAGCGGGAGGACCTACAATGAGCAGTTCTTC
>NA|20|TRBV7-6|TRBD2|TRBJ2-5
CASSLVGTSGRGGAQETQYF
TGTGCCAGCAGCTTAGTGGGGACTAGCGGGCGAGGGGGTGCCCAAGAGACCCAGTACTTC